This TCR beta chain was obtained from a study of blood T cell repertoires in COVID-19. The overall study: COVID-19 samples, acute and convalescent, were from the United States, Italy and Spain. PBMCs, B-cell-depleted T cells, or T cells provided the cDNA or gDNA that made up the material.

Germline assignment: CDR1 SGHTS and CDR2 YDEGEE. With 1 base removed from V and 6 bases from J, the gap between germline ends came to 16 bases. The length of the CDR3 is 15 residues. As processed by the authors: From reference gene primer amplification, estimates of nucleated cell counts were derived. Measured with immunoSEQ multiplex PCR; TCRdb has only the in-frame clones, and not every one. V and J calls and clone size are those listed in that table; D and trimming were worked out from the DNA. The data show about half a million clones, approximately 83% seen once. The clonotype originates from a human donor in a cohort sampled during active COVID-19. The sample taken for sequencing was peripheral blood. This chain uses TRBV5-8 with TRBJ1-2; D is perhaps TRBD1 (6 bases). The CDR3 DNA reads as TGTGCCAGCAGCTTGAAACGACAGGTAGCCAATGGCTACACCTTC. This translates into CASSLKRQVANGYTF.